This TCR beta chain was documented in a study of shared clonotypes between healthy human individuals. Trimming removed 6 bases at V and 1 base at J, with 10 bases between. The length of the CDR3 is 14 residues. CDR1 and CDR2 from the germline V gene are LNHDA and SQIVND (reference sequence). This table comes from immunoSEQ multiplex PCR, and its TCRdb copy is limited to in-frame clones, with some not included. The data hold under 550,000 clones, with 96% observed a single time. This sequence originates from a woman aged 25 to 39 in good health. The V and J genes are TRBV19 and TRBJ1-3; D perhaps matches TRBD1 (5 bases). The sample comprised naive CD4+ T cells sorted from blood. Subset of the sample: CD45RA+ positively selected. Here the CDR3 DNA reads TGTGCCAGTAGAGTGGGGGGATCTGGAAACACCATATATTTT. Translated: CASRVGGSGNTIYF.